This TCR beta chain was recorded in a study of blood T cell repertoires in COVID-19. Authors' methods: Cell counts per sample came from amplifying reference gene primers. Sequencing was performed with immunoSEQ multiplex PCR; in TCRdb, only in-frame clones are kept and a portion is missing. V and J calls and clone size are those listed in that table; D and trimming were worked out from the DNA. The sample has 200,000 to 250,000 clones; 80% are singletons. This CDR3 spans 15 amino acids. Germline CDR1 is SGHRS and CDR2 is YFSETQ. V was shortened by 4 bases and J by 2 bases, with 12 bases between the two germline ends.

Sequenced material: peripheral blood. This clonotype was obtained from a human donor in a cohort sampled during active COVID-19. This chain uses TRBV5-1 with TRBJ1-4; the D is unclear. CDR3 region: CASSLWESTNEKLFF. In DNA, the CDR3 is TGCGCCAGCAGCCTATGGGAGAGCACTAATGAAAAACTGTTTTTT. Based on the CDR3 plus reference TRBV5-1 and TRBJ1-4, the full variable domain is KAGVTQTPRYLIKTRGQQVTLSCSPISGHRSVSWYQQTPGQGLQFLFEYFSETQRNKGNFPGRFSGRQFSNSRSEMNVSTLELGDSALYLCASSLWESTNEKLFFGSGTQLSVL.